This TCR beta chain was retrieved from a study of cytomegalovirus exposure and HLA in healthy donors. The wider study: Falling in the Caucasian-associated ancestry cluster were about four fifths of under 500 genotyped donors.

Notes on the study in general: Later on, an analysis found that several of the most significant clusters appeared to be linked to common viral pathogens, which included parvovirus B19. TCR beta sequences reportedly predicted most subjects' HLA-A and HLA-B alleles accurately.

PCR primers comprised 60 Vbeta and 13 Jbeta primers. The repertoire was sequenced with immunoSEQ multiplex PCR; TCRdb's copy has only in-frame clones and lacks some. The sample lists about 120,000 clones; about four fifths were seen once. Details on this clone: Its antigen is not known.

This CDR3 is built from 13 residues. Germline assignment: CDR1 WSHSY and CDR2 SAAADI. Trimming cost V 7 bases and J 1 base, with 9 bases left between them. The chain uses TRBV10-2 and TRBJ2-3; no reliable D call. This clonotype was sampled from a female donor in good health and CMV-seropositive. Sequenced input: PBMCs. The CDR3 DNA follows: TGCGCCAGCAACTTCCAGGGCACAGATACGCAGTATTTT. Its protein is CASNFQGTDTQYF.